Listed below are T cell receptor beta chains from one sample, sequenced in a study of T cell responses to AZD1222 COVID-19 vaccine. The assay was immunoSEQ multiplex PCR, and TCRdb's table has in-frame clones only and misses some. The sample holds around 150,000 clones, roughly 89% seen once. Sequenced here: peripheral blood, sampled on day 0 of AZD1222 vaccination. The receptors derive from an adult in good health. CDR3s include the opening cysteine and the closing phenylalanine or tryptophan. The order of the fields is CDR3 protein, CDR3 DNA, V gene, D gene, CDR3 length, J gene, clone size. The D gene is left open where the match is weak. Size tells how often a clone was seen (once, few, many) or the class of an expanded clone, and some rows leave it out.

CDR3aa: CASSPVENTEAFF; CDR3nt: TGTGCCAGCTCACCAGTAGAGAACACTGAAGCTTTCTTT; v_gene: TRBV18; d_gene: .; len: 13; j_gene: TRBJ1-1; abundance: .
CDR3aa: CASSSVNQQGVYNSPLHF; CDR3nt: TGTGCCAGCAGCTCGGTAAACCAGCAGGGCGTTTATAATTCACCCCTCCACTTT; v_gene: TRBV5-6; d_gene: .; len: 18; j_gene: TRBJ1-6; abundance: .
CDR3aa: CASTGDEGSYEQYF; CDR3nt: TGCGCCAGCACAGGGGACGAAGGCTCCTACGAGCAGTACTTC; v_gene: TRBV5-1; d_gene: .; len: 14; j_gene: TRBJ2-7; abundance: .
CDR3aa: CASSLGWGASGNTIYF; CDR3nt: TGTGCCAGCAGCTTGGGTTGGGGGGCCTCTGGAAACACCATATATTTT; v_gene: TRBV5-6; d_gene: .; len: 16; j_gene: TRBJ1-3; abundance: once
CDR3aa: CSVSSGTGTYEQYF; CDR3nt: TGCAGCGTGTCTTCCGGGACAGGGACCTACGAGCAGTACTTC; v_gene: TRBV29-1; d_gene: TRBD1; len: 14; j_gene: TRBJ2-7; abundance: .
CDR3aa: CASSAQGARYNEQFF; CDR3nt: TGTGCCAGCAGCGCGCAGGGGGCGCGCTACAATGAGCAGTTCTTC; v_gene: TRBV7-2; d_gene: TRBD1; len: 15; j_gene: TRBJ2-1; abundance: .
CDR3aa: CASSLVIAGGHSEQFF; CDR3nt: TGCGCCAGCAGCTTGGTAATAGCGGGGGGGCACAGTGAGCAGTTCTTC; v_gene: TRBV5-1; d_gene: TRBD2; len: 16; j_gene: TRBJ2-1; abundance: .
CDR3aa: CASSFRETQYF; CDR3nt: TGTGCCAGCAGCTTCAGGGAGACCCAGTACTTC; v_gene: TRBV5-6; d_gene: .; len: 11; j_gene: TRBJ2-5; abundance: .
CDR3aa: CASSLTGRSKLFF; CDR3nt: TGTGCCAGCAGCTTGACAGGACGGTCTAAACTGTTTTTT; v_gene: TRBV5-5; d_gene: .; len: 13; j_gene: TRBJ1-4; abundance: .
CDR3aa: CASSEHHEQYF; CDR3nt: TGCGCCAGCAGTGAGCACCACGAGCAGTACTTC; v_gene: TRBV10-1; d_gene: .; len: 11; j_gene: TRBJ2-7; abundance: .
CDR3aa: CASNFEVNQPQHF; CDR3nt: TGTGCCAGCAATTTTGAGGTAAATCAGCCCCAGCATTTT; v_gene: TRBV2; d_gene: .; len: 13; j_gene: TRBJ1-5; abundance: .
CDR3aa: CSVVPLGTNEKLFF; CDR3nt: TGCAGCGTTGTCCCGTTAGGAACTAATGAAAAACTGTTTTTT; v_gene: TRBV29-1; d_gene: .; len: 14; j_gene: TRBJ1-4; abundance: .
CDR3aa: CASSFRGQAYGTNEKLFF; CDR3nt: TGTGCCAGCAGCTTCAGAGGACAGGCCTATGGTACTAATGAAAAACTGTTTTTT; v_gene: TRBV7-8; d_gene: TRBD1; len: 18; j_gene: TRBJ1-4; abundance: few
CDR3aa: CASSFQVENSAYNEQFF; CDR3nt: TGTGCTAGCAGCTTTCAGGTGGAGAATAGCGCCTACAATGAGCAGTTCTTC; v_gene: TRBV7-7; d_gene: .; len: 17; j_gene: TRBJ2-1; abundance: .
CDR3aa: CASSYSRGYTEAFF; CDR3nt: TGTGCCAGCAGTTACTCGAGGGGATACACTGAAGCTTTCTTT; v_gene: TRBV6-5; d_gene: .; len: 14; j_gene: TRBJ1-1; abundance: .
CDR3aa: CASSPRTSSYEQYF; CDR3nt: TGCGCCAGCAGCCCTAGGACTAGTTCCTACGAGCAGTACTTC; v_gene: TRBV4-1; d_gene: TRBD2; len: 14; j_gene: TRBJ2-7; abundance: .
CDR3aa: CASSQDPGQGYYEQYF; CDR3nt: TGTGCCAGCAGCCAAGATCCGGGACAGGGGTATTACGAGCAGTACTTC; v_gene: TRBV3-1/TRBV3-2; d_gene: TRBD1; len: 16; j_gene: TRBJ2-7; abundance: once
CDR3aa: CASSLGGGRGNTIYF; CDR3nt: TGTGCCAGCAGCTTAGGCGGGGGGCGAGGAAACACCATATATTTT; v_gene: TRBV7-8; d_gene: .; len: 15; j_gene: TRBJ1-3; abundance: .
CDR3aa: CASSSDLISPLHF; CDR3nt: TGTGCCAGCAGCTCCGACTTGATTTCACCCCTCCACTTT; v_gene: TRBV11-2; d_gene: .; len: 13; j_gene: TRBJ1-6; abundance: .
CDR3aa: CASTQTSGTREQYF; CDR3nt: TGTGCCAGCACCCAGACTAGCGGGACACGGGAGCAGTACTTC; v_gene: TRBV6-5; d_gene: TRBD2; len: 14; j_gene: TRBJ2-7; abundance: .
CDR3aa: CSAEGAVHNEQFF; CDR3nt: TGCAGCGCTGAAGGGGCCGTGCACAATGAGCAGTTCTTC; v_gene: TRBV29-1; d_gene: .; len: 13; j_gene: TRBJ2-1; abundance: .
CDR3aa: CSASLIAGLNGYTF; CDR3nt: TGCAGTGCTAGTCTTATCGCGGGGCTAAATGGCTACACCTTC; v_gene: TRBV20-1; d_gene: .; len: 14; j_gene: TRBJ1-2; abundance: .
CDR3aa: CASSPTGDNYGYTF; CDR3nt: TGCGCCAGCAGCCCGACAGGGGACAACTATGGCTACACCTTC; v_gene: TRBV5-1; d_gene: TRBD1; len: 14; j_gene: TRBJ1-2; abundance: .
CDR3aa: CASSQAGGELFF; CDR3nt: TGCGCCAGCAGCCAAGCCGGCGGGGAGCTGTTTTTT; v_gene: TRBV4-1; d_gene: .; len: 12; j_gene: TRBJ2-2; abundance: once
CDR3aa: CASSIVRLRNQPQHF; CDR3nt: TGTGCCAGTAGTATCGTCAGGCTCCGGAATCAGCCCCAGCATTTT; v_gene: TRBV19; d_gene: .; len: 15; j_gene: TRBJ1-5; abundance: .
CDR3aa: CASSEPGPDTQYF; CDR3nt: TGTGCCAGCAGTGAGCCCGGGCCAGATACGCAGTATTTT; v_gene: TRBV25-1; d_gene: .; len: 13; j_gene: TRBJ2-3; abundance: .
CDR3aa: CASSYSGRVVFGYTF; CDR3nt: TGTGCCAGCAGTTACTCAGGGAGGGTGGTCTTCGGCTACACCTTC; v_gene: TRBV6-5; d_gene: .; len: 15; j_gene: TRBJ1-2; abundance: .
CDR3aa: CATGGGTVYSLF; CDR3nt: TGTGCCACCGGAGGAGGGACAGTCTATTCCCTATTT; v_gene: TRBV10-3; d_gene: TRBD1; len: 12; j_gene: TRBJ1-1; abundance: .
CDR3aa: CASRSAKTETQYF; CDR3nt: TGTGCCAGCAGGTCGGCCAAAACGGAGACCCAGTACTTC; v_gene: TRBV6-5; d_gene: .; len: 13; j_gene: TRBJ2-5; abundance: .